These 23 T cell receptor beta chains originate from one sample sequenced in a study of blood T cell repertoires in COVID-19. The table came from immunoSEQ multiplex PCR; TCRdb's copy has only in-frame clones and leaves some out. The sample lists 150,000 or so clones, roughly 84% seen once, with around 15% in the top ten. Sequencing used PBMCs or T cells enriched from blood (not recorded which). The receptors shown here come from a man aged 50 to 60 who had recovered from COVID-19.

The CDR3 sequence is CASSRDETGANVLTF. The CDR3 region has the DNA TGTGCCAGCAGCCGAGATGAGACTGGGGCCAACGTCCTGACTTTC. The chain is built from TRBV4-2 and TRBJ2-6, with D hard to call. CDR3 length: 15 residues. V lost 4 bases and J lost 2, with 9 bases in between. Germline lookup yields CDR1 LGHNA and CDR2 YNFKEQ.

This chain connects TRBV7-9 to TRBJ2-7; possible D gene TRBD1, 7 bases. The CDR3 length is 12 residues. V gave up 2 bases and J gave up 6 bases, with 8 bases separating them. CDR1 SEHNR and CDR2 FQNEAQ come from the germline V gene (reference sequence). The CDR3 sequence is CASSLQGGEQYF. Written as DNA, the CDR3 is TGTGCCAGCAGCTTACAGGGGGGCGAGCAGTACTTC. The full variable domain, with the rest looked up from reference TRBV7-9 and TRBJ2-7, is DTGVSQNPRHKITKRGQNVTFRCDPISEHNRLYWYRQTLGQGPEFLTYFQNEAQLEKSRLLSDRFSAERPKGSFSTLEIQRTEQGDSAMYLCASSLQGGEQYFGPGTRLTVT.

This clone was picked up many times. The rearrangement links TRBV3-1 (or the pseudogene TRBV3-2) to TRBJ2-5; D call uncertain. Germline V lookup: CDR1 LGHDT, CDR2 YNNKEL (reference sequence). The CDR3 sequence is 13 residues long. V was clipped by 4 bases and J by 5 bases, with 11 bases between them. The chain's CDR3 is CASSRVSWETQYF. The DNA of the CDR3 is TGTGCCAGCAGCCGTGTGAGTTGGGAGACCCAGTACTTC.

The rearrangement links TRBV7-9 to TRBJ1-6; D is undetermined. CDR3 length: 13 residues. Trimming stripped 1 base from V and 6 bases from J, with 4 bases between. Germline V CDR1 and CDR2: SEHNR, FQNEAQ (reference sequence). CDR3 sequence: CASSLGGNSPLHF. The CDR3 coding sequence is TGTGCCAGCAGCTTAGGCGGTAATTCACCCCTCCACTTT.

This chain uses TRBV30 with TRBJ1-6, with D possibly TRBD1 on 6 matching bases. The CDR3 contains 15 residues. The germline V and J ends were trimmed by 5 bases and 3 bases, with 14 bases remaining between them. The germline V gene encodes CDR1 GTSNPN and CDR2 SVGIG (reference sequence). The CDR3 loop reads CAWHRQAGYNSPLHF. Here the CDR3 DNA reads TGTGCCTGGCACAGACAGGCCGGCTATAATTCACCCCTCCACTTT.

The gene calls are TRBV2 and TRBJ2-2; 9 nucleotides line up with TRBD2. Germline loops: CDR1 SNHLY, CDR2 FYNNEI. CDR3 size: 15 residues. V shed 4 bases and J 6 bases; nucleotides not matched to a gene: 6. The CDR3: CASSVGTSRPGELFF. In DNA, the CDR3 is TGTGCCAGCAGTGTCGGGACTAGCCGGCCCGGGGAGCTGTTTTTT.

The chain links TRBV20-1 to TRBJ1-6, with TRBD1 identical over 11 bases. Germline loops: CDR1 DFQATT, CDR2 SNEGSKA (reference sequence). The CDR3 runs to 14 residues. After removal of 3 bases from V and 10 bases from J, the junction contained 5 bases not matched to a gene. The chain's CDR3 is CSASGDRGSSPLHF. The CDR3 DNA sequence: TGCAGTGCTAGTGGGGACAGGGGGTCCTCACCCCTCCACTTT.

This chain joins TRBV5-1 and TRBJ2-5, with 16 bases fitting TRBD2. The trim removed 4 bases at V and 5 bases at J, leaving 5 bases unmatched. CDR1 is SGHRS, CDR2 YFSETQ, per germline. This CDR3 spans 16 amino acids. The CDR3 nucleotides read TGCGCCAGCAGCCCGGGACTAGCGGGGGGGCAGGAGACCCAGTACTTC. Its protein is CASSPGLAGGQETQYF.

This clone was seen a single time. The rearrangement links TRBV10-2 to TRBJ1-1; 11 positions match TRBD1. V dropped 10 bases and J dropped 0; count of bases not matched to a gene: 10. Germline values: CDR1 WSHSY, CDR2 SAAADI. The CDR3 runs 16 residues. The chain's CDR3 is CATLPGDRGMNTEAFF. The CDR3 nucleotides are TGCGCCACTCTCCCGGGGGACAGGGGGATGAACACTGAAGCTTTCTTT.

The V gene is TRBV10-3, the J gene TRBJ2-5; possible D gene TRBD2, 5 bases. Germline CDR1 ENHRY, CDR2 SYGVKD. This CDR3 is 12 amino acids long. CDR3 loop: CATSDGGGTQYF. CDR3 in DNA: TGTGCTACCTCTGACGGCGGAGGTACCCAGTACTTC.

The chain couples TRBV4-1 to TRBJ1-3, with D hard to call. Trimming took off 1 base at V and 0 bases at J, with 13 bases between the two ends. CDR3 length: 17 amino acids. Looked up from germline, CDR1 is MGHRA and CDR2 is YSYEKL. CDR3 coding DNA: TGCGCCAGCAGCCAAGCTCCGGGTTCCTACTCTGGAAACACCATATATTTT. Encoded protein: CASSQAPGSYSGNTIYF.

Only one count was recorded for this clone. V gene TRBV28 combines with J gene TRBJ2-7, with D maybe TRBD2 (5 bases). The CDR3 totals 15 residues. Germline assignment: CDR1 MDHEN and CDR2 SYDVKM. V dropped 6 bases and J dropped 3 bases, with 18 bases sitting between them. The CDR3: CASSLGRVRVYEQYF. In nucleotides, the CDR3 is TGTGCCAGCAGCCTAGGACGGGTGAGGGTCTACGAGCAGTACTTC.

This clone appeared a few times. The chain links TRBV4-1 to TRBJ2-5; 12 bases match TRBD2. CDR3 size: 15 residues. Germline V gives CDR1 MGHRA, CDR2 YSYEKL. The junction had 3 bases not matched to a gene; V was cut back by 4 bases and J by 3 bases. The CDR3: CASSLRTSGEETQYF. CDR3 nucleotide sequence: TGCGCCAGCAGCCTACGGACTAGCGGGGAAGAGACCCAGTACTTC.

This rearrangement joins TRBV3-1 (or the pseudogene TRBV3-2) to TRBJ1-3, with D unclear. Germline CDR1 reads LGHDT; CDR2 reads YNNKEL (reference sequence). V dropped 4 bases and J dropped 3 bases, with 10 bases sitting between them. The CDR3 spans 14 residues. The CDR3: CASSPTGNGNTIYF. DNA of the CDR3: TGTGCCAGCAGCCCGACGGGGAATGGAAACACCATATATTTT.

The rearrangement joins TRBV5-8 to TRBJ2-5, with D unresolved. The CDR3 runs 15 residues. Trimming cost V 6 bases and J 4 bases, with 19 bases left between them. The germline V gene has CDR1 SGHTS and CDR2 YDEGEE. CDR3 sequence: CASTLLTRPRETQYF. CDR3 nucleotides: TGTGCCAGCACCCTCTTAACACGCCCTAGAGAGACCCAGTACTTC. The full variable domain, its missing parts supplied by reference TRBV5-8 and TRBJ2-5, is EAGVTQSPTHLIKTRGQQATLRCSPISGHTSVYWYQQALGLGLQFLLWYDEGEERNRGNFPPRFSGRQFPNYSSELNVNALELEDSALYLCASTLLTRPRETQYFGPGTRLLVL.

This chain connects TRBV9 to TRBJ2-3, with D possibly TRBD1 on 5 matching bases. CDR1 and CDR2 (germline): SGDLS, YYNGEE. This CDR3 contains 15 residues. Between the trimmed V and J ends, which lost 1 base and 4 bases, there was a span of 13 bases. The CDR3 region has the DNA TGTGCCAGCAGCGTATCCCAGGGCCGGGCAGATACGCAGTATTTT. Translated, it gives CASSVSQGRADTQYF.

There are a few counts of this clone. The rearrangement links TRBV5-4 to TRBJ1-3; a possible D gene is TRBD1 (5 bases). The ends were cut back, 0 bases at V and 0 bases at J, with 13 bases in the middle. In germline, CDR1 is SGHNT, CDR2 YYREEE (reference sequence). This CDR3 has 17 residues. The CDR3 loop reads CASSLGFGRDSGNTIYF. Written as DNA, the CDR3 is TGTGCCAGCAGCTTGGGATTCGGCAGGGACTCTGGAAACACCATATATTTT.

This clone was observed once. J is TRBJ1-1 and V is TRBV9; D gene unclear. With 2 bases removed from V and 2 bases from J, the gap between germline ends came to 10 bases. Germline V lookup: CDR1 SGDLS, CDR2 YYNGEE. The length of the CDR3 is 14 residues. The CDR3 bases are TGTGCCAGCAGCGTTTCCGGAGGCAACACTGAAGCTTTCTTT. Translated, it gives CASSVSGGNTEAFF.

This clone was counted a few times. V is TRBV5-5 and J is TRBJ2-7; D is possibly TRBD2 (6 bases). Looked up from germline, CDR1 is SGHKS and CDR2 is YYEKEE (reference sequence). The ends were cut back, 0 bases at V and 3 bases at J, with 22 bases in the middle. CDR3 length equals 18 residues. This CDR3 is CASSLDRGNQRRSYEQYF. The CDR3 coding sequence is TGTGCCAGCAGCTTGGATCGGGGGAATCAGCGGCGTAGCTACGAGCAGTACTTC.

V usage is TRBV3-1 (or the pseudogene TRBV3-2) and J usage is TRBJ2-7; perhaps TRBD2 as D (6 bases). The V gene lost 1 base and the J gene lost 3 bases, with 16 bases spanning the gap. The CDR3 runs to 16 residues. Germline V gives CDR1 LGHDT, CDR2 YNNKEL (reference sequence). The CDR3 reads CASSQAVLVGGYEQYF. The CDR3 coding sequence is TGTGCCAGCAGCCAAGCGGTTCTAGTGGGAGGCTACGAGCAGTACTTC.

The J gene is TRBJ1-2, the V gene TRBV18, with D perhaps matching TRBD1 (5 bases). V was clipped by 1 base and J by 2 bases, with 11 bases between them. The germline V gene encodes CDR1 KGHSH and CDR2 LQKENI. The CDR3 is 15 amino acids. CDR3: CASSPRGSPNYGYTF. The CDR3, as DNA: TGTGCCAGCTCACCACGGGGCTCCCCCAACTATGGCTACACCTTC.

The rearrangement joins TRBV19 to TRBJ1-5; D not resolved. The germline V and J ends were trimmed by 6 bases and 0 bases, with 6 bases remaining between them. The CDR3 totals 13 residues. Germline V gene lookup returns CDR1 LNHDA and CDR2 SQIVND (reference sequence). For the CDR3, the DNA is TGTGCCAGTAGGCAGGTTAGCAATCAGCCCCAGCATTTT. Translation gives CASRQVSNQPQHF.

The CDR3 DNA is TGCGCCAGCAGCCACGGGACATCCCTGGACTCTGGAAACACCATATATTTT. Translation: CASSHGTSLDSGNTIYF. This chain links TRBV4-1 with TRBJ1-3; D perhaps matches TRBD1 (6 bases). The CDR3 covers 17 residues. In germline, CDR1 is MGHRA, CDR2 YSYEKL. V was cut by 3 bases and J by 0 bases, with 15 bases left in between.